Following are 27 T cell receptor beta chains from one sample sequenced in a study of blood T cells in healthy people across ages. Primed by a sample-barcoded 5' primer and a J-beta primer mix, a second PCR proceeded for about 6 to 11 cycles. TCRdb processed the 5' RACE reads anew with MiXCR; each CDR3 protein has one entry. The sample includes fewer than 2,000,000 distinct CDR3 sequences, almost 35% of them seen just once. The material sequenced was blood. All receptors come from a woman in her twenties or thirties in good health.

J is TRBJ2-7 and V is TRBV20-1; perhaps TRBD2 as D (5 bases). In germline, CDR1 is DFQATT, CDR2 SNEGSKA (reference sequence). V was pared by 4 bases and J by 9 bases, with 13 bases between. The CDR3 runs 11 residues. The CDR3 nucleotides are TGCAGTGCTATGACGGACTTCGGGCAGTACTTC. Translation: CSAMTDFGQYF.

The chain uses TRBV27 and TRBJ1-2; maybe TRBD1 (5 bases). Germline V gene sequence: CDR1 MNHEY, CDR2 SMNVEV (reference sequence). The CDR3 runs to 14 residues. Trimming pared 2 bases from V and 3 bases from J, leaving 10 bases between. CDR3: CASSLRGTDYGYTF. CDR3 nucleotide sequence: TGTGCCAGCAGTTTACGTGGGACCGACTATGGCTACACCTTC.

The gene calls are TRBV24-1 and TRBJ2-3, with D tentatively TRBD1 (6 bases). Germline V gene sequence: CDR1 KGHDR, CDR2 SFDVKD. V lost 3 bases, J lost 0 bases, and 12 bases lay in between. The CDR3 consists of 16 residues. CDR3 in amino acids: CATSDPTTGSTDTQYF. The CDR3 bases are TGTGCCACCAGTGATCCGACGACAGGTAGCACAGATACGCAGTATTTT.

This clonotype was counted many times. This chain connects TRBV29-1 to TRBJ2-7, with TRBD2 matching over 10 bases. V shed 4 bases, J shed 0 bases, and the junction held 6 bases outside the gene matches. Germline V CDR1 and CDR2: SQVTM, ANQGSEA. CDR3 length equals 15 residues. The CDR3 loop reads CSVVGLAAYSYEQYF. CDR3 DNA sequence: TGCAGCGTTGTAGGACTAGCGGCGTACTCCTACGAGCAGTACTTC.

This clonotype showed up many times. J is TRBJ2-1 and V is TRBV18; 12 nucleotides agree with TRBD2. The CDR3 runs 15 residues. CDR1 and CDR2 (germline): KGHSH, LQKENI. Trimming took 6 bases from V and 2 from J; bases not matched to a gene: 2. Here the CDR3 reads CASSGTSGPYNEQFF. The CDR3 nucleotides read TGTGCCAGCTCCGGGACTAGCGGGCCCTACAATGAGCAGTTCTTC. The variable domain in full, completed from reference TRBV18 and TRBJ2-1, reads NAGVMQNPRHLVRRRGQEARLRCSPMKGHSHVYWYRQLPEEGLKFMVYLQKENIIDESGMPKERFSAEFPKEGPSILRIQQVVRGDSAAYFCASSGTSGPYNEQFFGPGTRLTVL.

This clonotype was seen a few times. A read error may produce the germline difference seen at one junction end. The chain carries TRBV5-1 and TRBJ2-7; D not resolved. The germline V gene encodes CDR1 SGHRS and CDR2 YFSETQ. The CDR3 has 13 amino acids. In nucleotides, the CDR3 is TGCGCCTGCAGCTTGAGTGGGGCCTACGAGCAGTACTTC. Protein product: CACSLSGAYEQYF. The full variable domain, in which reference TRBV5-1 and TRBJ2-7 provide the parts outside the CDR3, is KAGVTQTPRYLIKTRGQQVTLSCSPISGHRSVSWYQQTPGQGLQFLFEYFSETQRNKGNFPGRFSGRQFSNSRSEMNVSTLELGDSALYLCACSLSGAYEQYFGPGTRLTVT.

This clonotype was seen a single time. CDR3 in DNA: TGTGCCAGCAGTTTAGTACAGGGGGCTGTCAATGAGCAGTTCTTC. Translating it yields CASSLVQGAVNEQFF. The chain has TRBV2 and TRBJ2-1, with 9 bases matching TRBD1. Germline V gene sequence: CDR1 SNHLY, CDR2 FYNNEI. The CDR3 covers 15 residues. V was clipped by 5 bases and J by 6 bases; unmatched bases: 8.

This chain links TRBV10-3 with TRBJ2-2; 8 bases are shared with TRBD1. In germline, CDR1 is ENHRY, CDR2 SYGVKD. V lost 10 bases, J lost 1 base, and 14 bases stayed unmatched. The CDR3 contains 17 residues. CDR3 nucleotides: TGTGCCACCACAAAAACCAGGGGGCCTCTGAACACCGGGGAGCTGTTTTTT. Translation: CATTKTRGPLNTGELFF.

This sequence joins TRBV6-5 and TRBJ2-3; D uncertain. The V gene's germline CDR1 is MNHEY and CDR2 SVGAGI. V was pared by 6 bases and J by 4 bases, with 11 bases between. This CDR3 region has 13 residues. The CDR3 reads CASSTYPPDTQYF. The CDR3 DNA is TGTGCCAGCAGCACCTACCCTCCAGATACGCAGTATTTT.

In DNA, the CDR3 is TGCGCCAGCAGCCGAGGCGGGTATATCCAAGAGACCCAGTACTTC. Translation gives CASSRGGYIQETQYF. The chain is built from TRBV5-1 and TRBJ2-5; tentative D call: TRBD2 (5 bases). The V end lost 4 bases, the J end lost 1 base, and 14 bases lay between the germline ends. CDR1 is SGHRS, CDR2 YFSETQ, per germline. The CDR3 sequence is 15 residues long.

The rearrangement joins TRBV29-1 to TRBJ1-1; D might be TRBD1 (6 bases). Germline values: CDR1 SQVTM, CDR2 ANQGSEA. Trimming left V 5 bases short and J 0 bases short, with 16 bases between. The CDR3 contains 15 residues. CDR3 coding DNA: TGCAGCGTTAGCGTCGGGACAAGGTTGAACACTGAAGCTTTCTTT. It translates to CSVSVGTRLNTEAFF. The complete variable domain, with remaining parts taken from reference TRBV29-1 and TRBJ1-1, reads SAVISQKPSRDICQRGTSLTIQCQVDSQVTMMFWYRQQPGQSLTLIATANQGSEATYESGFVIDKFPISRPNLTFSTLTVSNMSPEDSSIYLCSVSVGTRLNTEAFFGQGTRLTVV.

For the CDR3, the DNA is TGTGCCAGCAGCCTATGGGCCCTACCCGGGGATACGCAGTATTTT. Protein: CASSLWALPGDTQYF. J is TRBJ2-3 and V is TRBV3-1; no firm D call. The V gene lost 4 bases and the J gene lost 6 bases, with 17 bases spanning the gap. The CDR3 length is 15 residues. Germline lookup yields CDR1 LGHDT and CDR2 YNNKEL (reference sequence).

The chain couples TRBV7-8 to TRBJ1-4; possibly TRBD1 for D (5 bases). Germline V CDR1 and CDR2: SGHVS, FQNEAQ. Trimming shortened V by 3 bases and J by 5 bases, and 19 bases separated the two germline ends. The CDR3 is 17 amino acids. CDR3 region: CASSLGRVQERNEKLFF. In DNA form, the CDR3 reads TGTGCCAGCAGCTTGGGGCGGGTCCAGGAACGAAATGAAAAACTGTTTTTT.

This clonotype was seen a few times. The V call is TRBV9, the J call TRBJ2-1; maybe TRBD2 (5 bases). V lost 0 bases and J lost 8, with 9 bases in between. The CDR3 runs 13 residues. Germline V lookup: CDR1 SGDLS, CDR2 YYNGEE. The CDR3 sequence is CASSVGVGDEQFF. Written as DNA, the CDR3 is TGTGCCAGCAGCGTAGGAGTCGGGGATGAGCAGTTCTTC.

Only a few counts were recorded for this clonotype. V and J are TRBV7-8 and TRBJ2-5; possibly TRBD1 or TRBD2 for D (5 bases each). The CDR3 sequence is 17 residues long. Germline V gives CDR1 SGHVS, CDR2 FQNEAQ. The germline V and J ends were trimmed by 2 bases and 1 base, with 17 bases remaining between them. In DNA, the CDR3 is TGTGCCAGCAGCTTAACCCCGGGACGCAATATCCAAGAGACCCAGTACTTC. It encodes CASSLTPGRNIQETQYF. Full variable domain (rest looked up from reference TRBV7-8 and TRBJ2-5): GAGVSQSPRYKVAKRGQDVALRCDPISGHVSLFWYQQALGQGPEFLTYFQNEAQLDKSGLPSDRFFAERPEGSVSTLKIQRTQQEDSAVYLCASSLTPGRNIQETQYFGPGTRLLVL.

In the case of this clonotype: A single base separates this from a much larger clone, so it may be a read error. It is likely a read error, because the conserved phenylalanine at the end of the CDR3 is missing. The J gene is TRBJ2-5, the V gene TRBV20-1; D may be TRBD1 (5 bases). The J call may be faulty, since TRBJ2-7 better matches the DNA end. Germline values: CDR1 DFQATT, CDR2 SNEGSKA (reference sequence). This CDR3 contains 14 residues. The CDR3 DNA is TGCAGTGCTAGTTGGCAGGGCAGACCATACGAGCAGTACTGC. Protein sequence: CSASWQGRPYEQYC.

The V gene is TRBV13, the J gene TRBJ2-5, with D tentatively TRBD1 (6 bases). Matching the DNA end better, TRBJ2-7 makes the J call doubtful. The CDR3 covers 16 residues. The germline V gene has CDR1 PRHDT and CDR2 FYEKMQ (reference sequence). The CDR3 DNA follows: TGTGCCAGCTCCAATGTGGGGGCCCGTTGGGCCTACGAGCAGTACTTC. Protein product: CASSNVGARWAYEQYF.

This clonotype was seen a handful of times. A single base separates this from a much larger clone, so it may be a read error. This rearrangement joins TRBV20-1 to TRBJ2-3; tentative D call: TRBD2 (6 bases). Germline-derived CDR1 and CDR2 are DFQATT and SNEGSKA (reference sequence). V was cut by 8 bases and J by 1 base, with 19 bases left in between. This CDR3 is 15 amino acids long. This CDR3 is CSTRHTTGGTDTQYF. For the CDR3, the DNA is TGCAGTACGCGACACACCACGGGGGGCACAGATACGCAGTATTTT.

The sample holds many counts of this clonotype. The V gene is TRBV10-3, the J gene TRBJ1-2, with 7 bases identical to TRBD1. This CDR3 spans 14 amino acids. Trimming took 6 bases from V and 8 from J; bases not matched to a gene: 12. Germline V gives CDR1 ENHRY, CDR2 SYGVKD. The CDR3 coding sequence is TGTGCCATCAGCCCAAAAGGACAGGATGGGGGCTACACCTTC. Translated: CAISPKGQDGGYTF.

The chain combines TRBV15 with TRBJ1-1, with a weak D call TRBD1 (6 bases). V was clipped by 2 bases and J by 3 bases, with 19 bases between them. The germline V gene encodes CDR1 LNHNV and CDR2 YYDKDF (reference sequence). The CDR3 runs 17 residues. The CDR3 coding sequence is TGTGCCACCAGCAGATCCCGCGGGGGCGCGGCGGACACTGAAGCTTTCTTT. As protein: CATSRSRGGAADTEAFF.

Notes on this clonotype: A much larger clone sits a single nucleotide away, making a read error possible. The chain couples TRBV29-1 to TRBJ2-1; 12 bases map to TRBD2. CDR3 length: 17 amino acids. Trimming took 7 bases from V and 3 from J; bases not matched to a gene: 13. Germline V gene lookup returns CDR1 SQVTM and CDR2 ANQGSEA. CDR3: CSGTGASGGARYNEQFF. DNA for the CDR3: TGCAGCGGGACCGGGGCTAGCGGGGGGGCACGCTACAATGAGCAGTTCTTC.

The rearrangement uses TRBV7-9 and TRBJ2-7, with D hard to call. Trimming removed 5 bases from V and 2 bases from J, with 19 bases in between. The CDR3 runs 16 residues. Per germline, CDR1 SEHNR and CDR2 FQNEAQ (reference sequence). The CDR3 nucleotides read TGTGCCAGCAGCCTCCCGAGTCGGACGGGCACCTACGAGCAGTACTTC. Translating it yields CASSLPSRTGTYEQYF. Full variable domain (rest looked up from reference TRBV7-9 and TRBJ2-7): DTGVSQNPRHKITKRGQNVTFRCDPISEHNRLYWYRQTLGQGPEFLTYFQNEAQLEKSRLLSDRFSAERPKGSFSTLEIQRTEQGDSAMYLCASSLPSRTGTYEQYFGPGTRLTVT.

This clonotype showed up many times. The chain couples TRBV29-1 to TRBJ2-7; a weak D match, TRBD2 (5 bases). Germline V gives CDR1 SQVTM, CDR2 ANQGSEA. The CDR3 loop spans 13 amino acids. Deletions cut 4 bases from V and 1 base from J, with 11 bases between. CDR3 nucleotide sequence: TGCAGCGTTGTCCTGGAGGAATCCTACGAGCAGTACTTC. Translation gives CSVVLEESYEQYF.

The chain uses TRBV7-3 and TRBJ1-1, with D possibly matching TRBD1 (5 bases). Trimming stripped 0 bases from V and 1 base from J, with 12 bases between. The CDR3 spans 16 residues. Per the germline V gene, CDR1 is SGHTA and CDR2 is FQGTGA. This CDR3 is CASSLTYGRANTEAFF. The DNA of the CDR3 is TGTGCCAGCAGCTTAACTTATGGCAGGGCGAACACTGAAGCTTTCTTT.

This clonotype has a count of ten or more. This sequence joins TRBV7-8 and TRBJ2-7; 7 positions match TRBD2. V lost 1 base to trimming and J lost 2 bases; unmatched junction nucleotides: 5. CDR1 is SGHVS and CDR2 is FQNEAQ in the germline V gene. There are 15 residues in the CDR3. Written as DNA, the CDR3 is TGTGCCAGCAGCTTAGGTGGTAGCGGGCCCTACGAGCAGTACTTC. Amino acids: CASSLGGSGPYEQYF.

This CDR3 is CASSLGRGDGWTEAFF. The DNA of the CDR3 is TGTGCCAGCAGTTTGGGCAGGGGAGATGGGTGGACTGAAGCTTTCTTT. This chain joins TRBV7-8 and TRBJ1-1, with D perhaps TRBD1 (6 bases). This CDR3 spans 16 amino acids. The V end lost 6 bases, the J end lost 5 bases, and 22 bases lay between the germline ends. Germline CDR1 reads SGHVS; CDR2 reads FQNEAQ.

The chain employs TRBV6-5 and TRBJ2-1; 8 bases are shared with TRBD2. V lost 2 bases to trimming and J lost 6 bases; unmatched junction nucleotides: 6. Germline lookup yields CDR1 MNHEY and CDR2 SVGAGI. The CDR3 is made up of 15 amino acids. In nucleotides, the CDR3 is TGTGCCAGCAGTTACACCTGGACTAGCTCCAATGAGCAGTTCTTC. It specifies CASSYTWTSSNEQFF.